A single sample gave rise to the 14 T cell receptor beta chains below, sequenced in a study of blood T cell repertoires in COVID-19. The table came from immunoSEQ multiplex PCR; TCRdb's copy has only in-frame clones and leaves some out. The sample shows approximately 230,000 clones, about nine tenths of them seen only once. The sequencing sample was made of PBMCs or T cells enriched from blood (not recorded which). All receptors come from a man aged 35 to 55 who had recovered from COVID-19.

The J gene is TRBJ2-5, the V gene TRBV7-3; 7 bases agree with TRBD1. The V and J ends lost 5 bases and 2 bases, in that order; junction bases with no gene match: 8. CDR3 length: 15 residues. The germline V gene has CDR1 SGHTA and CDR2 FQGTGA. The CDR3 region has the DNA TGTGCCAGCAGCCCCCGACAGGGTTCACAAGAGACCCAGTACTTC. It is translated as CASSPRQGSQETQYF. Based on the CDR3 plus reference TRBV7-3 and TRBJ2-5, the full variable domain is GAGVSQTPSNKVTEKGKYVELRCDPISGHTALYWYRQSLGQGPEFLIYFQGTGAADDSGLPNDRFFAVRPEGSVSTLKIQRTERGDSAVYLCASSPRQGSQETQYFGPGTRLLVL.

V is TRBV4-1 and J is TRBJ2-3; TRBD2 matches at 9 bases. The CDR3 consists of 17 residues. CDR1 is MGHRA and CDR2 is YSYEKL in the germline V gene. V lost 0 bases, J lost 5 bases, and 9 bases stayed unmatched. The chain's CDR3 is CASSQEGGRASRDTQYF. CDR3 DNA: TGCGCCAGCAGCCAAGAAGGCGGGAGGGCCTCTAGAGATACGCAGTATTTT.

In its sample, this clone was seen a few times. The gene calls are TRBV6-4 and TRBJ2-6; TRBD2 aligns across 9 bases. Germline trimming cut 3 bases from V and 0 bases from J; bases unmatched to any gene: 0. The CDR3 loop spans 16 amino acids. Germline V gene data show CDR1 as MRHNA and CDR2 as SNTAGT. Here the CDR3 reads CASSERGGSGANVLTF. The CDR3 DNA reads as TGTGCCAGCAGTGAGCGGGGGGGCTCTGGGGCCAACGTCCTGACTTTC.

The chain links TRBV6-2 or TRBV6-3 to TRBJ2-1; 7 nucleotides match TRBD2. The CDR3 covers 14 residues. Per germline, CDR1 MNHEY and CDR2 SVGEGT. The trim removed 4 bases at V and 3 bases at J, leaving 3 bases unmatched. In DNA, the CDR3 is TGTGCCAGCAGTTTCCAGCGGGGCTACAATGAGCAGTTCTTC. Its protein product is CASSFQRGYNEQFF.

This clone has just one count. Written as DNA, the CDR3 is TGTGCCTGGAGGGGCCTTGAGGGTGATAATTCACCCCTCCACTTT. Protein sequence: CAWRGLEGDNSPLHF. This chain links TRBV30 with TRBJ1-6; the D is unclear. Trimming shortened V by 3 bases and J by 5 bases, and 14 bases separated the two germline ends. The CDR3 covers 15 residues. Germline V gene sequence: CDR1 GTSNPN, CDR2 SVGIG (reference sequence).

The rearrangement uses TRBV9 and TRBJ2-1, with 9 positions matching TRBD2. This CDR3 comprises 15 residues. V trimming: 3 bases; J trimming: 7 bases; junction bases outside the gene matches: 8. From germline, CDR1 is SGDLS and CDR2 YYNGEE. CDR3 sequence (DNA): TGTGCCAGCAGCGGGAGCGGGAGGACTGGAAATGAGCAGTTCTTC. The encoded protein is CASSGSGRTGNEQFF. Complete variable domain (other parts from reference TRBV9 and TRBJ2-1): DSGVTQTPKHLITATGQRVTLRCSPRSGDLSVYWYQQSLDQGLQFLIQYYNGEERAKGNILERFSAQQFPDLHSELNLSSLELGDSALYFCASSGSGRTGNEQFFGPGTRLTVL.

This clone was counted a single time. V and J are TRBV19 and TRBJ2-3; TRBD1 aligns across 9 bases. V lost 7 bases to trimming and J lost 0 bases; unmatched junction nucleotides: 11. Germline lookup yields CDR1 LNHDA and CDR2 SQIVND (reference sequence). The CDR3 length is 17 residues. CDR3: CASTPGQGSPSTDTQYF. CDR3 coding DNA: TGTGCCAGTACCCCGGGACAGGGCTCCCCTAGCACAGATACGCAGTATTTT.

The chain recombines TRBV5-4 with TRBJ1-2, with D perhaps TRBD1 (5 bases). Germline V gene sequence: CDR1 SGHNT, CDR2 YYREEE (reference sequence). V lost 0 bases, J lost 6 bases, and 9 bases lay in between. The CDR3 totals 13 residues. The CDR3 DNA reads TGTGCCAGCAGCTTGGAAGGGGTGAATGGCTACACCTTC. Protein sequence: CASSLEGVNGYTF. The full variable domain, in which reference TRBV5-4 and TRBJ1-2 provide the parts outside the CDR3, is ETGVTQSPTHLIKTRGQQVTLRCSSQSGHNTVSWYQQALGQGPQFIFQYYREEENGRGNFPPRFSGLQFPNYSSELNVNALELDDSALYLCASSLEGVNGYTFGSGTRLTVV.

This rearrangement joins TRBV7-9 to TRBJ1-5, with 10 positions matching TRBD1. V trimming: 1 base; J trimming: 3 bases; junction bases outside the gene matches: 3. CDR1 and CDR2 (germline): SEHNR, FQNEAQ (reference sequence). There are 16 residues in the CDR3. The CDR3 coding sequence is TGTGCCAGCAGCTTAGGTGGGACAGGGGACAATCAGCCCCAGCATTTT. Its translation is CASSLGGTGDNQPQHF.

The rearrangement links TRBV3-1 (or the pseudogene TRBV3-2) to TRBJ2-5, with a tentative D call TRBD1 (5 bases). The CDR3 loop spans 13 amino acids. Germline lookup yields CDR1 LGHDT and CDR2 YNNKEL (reference sequence). Trimming shortened V by 4 bases and J by 7 bases, and 13 bases separated the two germline ends. This CDR3 reads CASSPTAFGTQYF. As DNA, the CDR3 is TGTGCCAGCAGCCCGACAGCCTTTGGGACCCAGTACTTC.

This clone appeared a single time. The chain links TRBV10-3 to TRBJ2-1, with D tentatively TRBD1 (5 bases). In germline, CDR1 is ENHRY, CDR2 SYGVKD. V was cut by 6 bases and J by 7 bases, with 19 bases left in between. The CDR3 is 15 residues long. CDR3 nucleotide sequence: TGTGCCATCAGGGAAAACGCACAGGCGACAAATGAGCAGTTCTTC. It yields the protein CAIRENAQATNEQFF.

This chain joins TRBV19 and TRBJ2-4, with D uncertain. Trimming took 3 bases from V and 0 from J, leaving 12 bases between them. Per germline, CDR1 LNHDA and CDR2 SQIVND (reference sequence). There are 16 residues in the CDR3. The CDR3 region is CASSIGTALAKNIQYF. The CDR3 nucleotides are TGTGCCAGTAGTATTGGTACAGCACTAGCCAAAAACATTCAGTACTTC.

The CDR3 region is CASSHSLAGETGELFF. CDR3 coding DNA: TGTGCCAGCAGCCACTCCTTGGCCGGGGAGACCGGGGAGCTGTTTTTT. The chain has TRBV7-7 and TRBJ2-2, with D tentatively TRBD2 (5 bases). Germline V gene data show CDR1 as SSHAT and CDR2 as FNYEAQ (reference sequence). V lost 5 bases and J 5 bases, leaving 18 bases between the germline ends. The CDR3 loop spans 16 amino acids.

The chain employs TRBV5-1 and TRBJ1-1; D is unclear. V gave up 4 bases and J gave up 6 bases, with 19 bases separating them. The CDR3 loop spans 15 amino acids. Germline CDR1 reads SGHRS; CDR2 reads YFSETQ. The CDR3 bases are TGCGCCAGCAGCCCCACCGGGAGCGAGGGCGCTGAAGCTTTCTTT. Its protein is CASSPTGSEGAEAFF.